These 11 T cell receptor beta chains were sequenced from one sample in a study of T cells in Graves' hyperthyroidism and ophthalmopathy. What was amplified from RNA transcripts were TCR beta CDR3 regions. An initial round of RT-PCR targeting the TCR CDR3 relied on the HTBI primer set. MiXCR, run by TCRdb on the multiplex PCR reads, gives a single entry per CDR3 protein. Of some 500,000 distinct CDR3 sequences listed, roughly 25% were seen once; the top ten hold approximately 10%. Sequencing was done on a sample of blood. These receptors were obtained from a woman under 40 with Graves' ophthalmopathy.

This clonotype was observed at least ten times. The chain links TRBV6-1 to TRBJ2-1; TRBD1 matches at 7 bases. The germline V gene encodes CDR1 MNHNS and CDR2 SASEGT. The CDR3 has 14 residues. Trimming removed 6 bases from V and 4 bases from J; junction bases left unmatched: 6. CDR3 nucleotide sequence: TGTGCCAGCAGCGCGGACAGGTATTACAATGAGCAGTTCTTC. It is translated as CASSADRYYNEQFF.

This clonotype has at least ten counts. V and J are TRBV28 and TRBJ1-1; D uncertain. V was shortened by 7 bases and J by 1 base, with 10 bases between the two germline ends. The germline V gene encodes CDR1 MDHEN and CDR2 SYDVKM. The CDR3 totals 13 residues. CDR3 nucleotides: TGTGCCAGCAATTTTGCGTGGAACACTGAAGCTTTCTTT. This encodes CASNFAWNTEAFF.

Note on this clonotype: Sequence at one end of the junction differs from germline and may be a read error. The gene calls are TRBV28 and TRBJ2-4; TRBD1 or TRBD2 may be the D gene (6 bases each). The CDR3 runs 15 residues. Germline CDR1 and CDR2: MDHEN and SYDVKM. DNA for the CDR3: TGTGCCAGCAGTCCCCAGAAGAGGCCGGGGGACATTAAGTACTTC. Translated, it gives CASSPQKRPGDIKYF.

This clonotype was observed many times. V usage is TRBV20-1 and J usage is TRBJ2-5; TRBD1 or TRBD2 may be the D gene (5 bases each). The CDR3 contains 14 residues. Germline CDR1 and CDR2: DFQATT and SNEGSKA (reference sequence). Trimming left V 4 bases short and J 4 bases short, with 16 bases between. CDR3 sequence reads: CSAIPGPERETQYF. CDR3 in DNA: TGCAGTGCTATCCCGGGACCAGAGAGAGAGACCCAGTACTTC.

This clonotype showed up many times. The chain joins TRBV5-1 to TRBJ1-2; D is unclear. Deletions cut 5 bases from V and 0 bases from J, with 11 bases between. CDR1 SGHRS and CDR2 YFSETQ come from the germline V gene. This CDR3 contains 14 residues. Here the CDR3 DNA reads TGCGCCAGCAGAGATGCAAAAGCTAACTATGGCTACACCTTC. Its translation: CASRDAKANYGYTF.

The count of this clonotype is one. This may stem from a read error, because a much larger clone lies one nucleotide away. The chain links TRBV20-1 to TRBJ1-1; D unclear. The length of the CDR3 is 14 residues. Germline CDR1 DFQATT, CDR2 SNEGSKA (reference sequence). The CDR3 DNA sequence: TGCAGTGTTACTCCAGGATTTCGGAACACTGAATCTTTCTTT. Protein sequence: CSVTPGFRNTESFF.

The chain uses TRBV18 and TRBJ1-6; 7 nucleotides match TRBD1. V lost 4 bases, J lost 7 bases, and 7 bases stayed unmatched. Germline V gene lookup returns CDR1 KGHSH and CDR2 LQKENI. The CDR3 is 15 residues long. CDR3 residues: CASSLPTGINSPLHF. CDR3 nucleotide sequence: TGTGCCAGCTCACTACCGACAGGGATCAATTCACCCCTCCACTTT.

This clonotype was detected a few times. The genes are TRBV3-1 and TRBJ2-7; no clear D gene. Germline CDR1 and CDR2: LGHDT and YNNKEL (reference sequence). The CDR3 contains 13 residues. Between the trimmed V and J ends, which lost 0 bases and 3 bases, there was a span of 6 bases. The CDR3 nucleotides read TGTGCCAGCAGCCAAGAGGGAATCTACGAGCAGTACTTC. Its protein is CASSQEGIYEQYF.

This clonotype was found a few times. The chain links TRBV2 to TRBJ2-7; D is uncertain. The germline CDR1 and CDR2 sequences are SNHLY and FYNNEI. Trimming cost V 3 bases and J 0 bases, with 6 bases left between them. The CDR3 is 13 residues long. The CDR3 DNA reads as TGTGCCAGCAGTGATGACGTCTCCTACGAGCAGTACTTC. Translated: CASSDDVSYEQYF.

The sample holds many counts of this clonotype. This sequence joins TRBV12-3 or TRBV12-4 and TRBJ2-5; D unresolved. This CDR3 comprises 14 residues. The germline V and J ends were trimmed by 7 bases and 1 base, with 13 bases remaining between them. The CDR3 DNA reads TGTGCCAGCACCCTAGGGCGGATCCAAGAGACCCAGTACTTC. Protein product: CASTLGRIQETQYF.

This clonotype occurred many times. The chain is built from TRBV6-5 and TRBJ2-7, with D unclear. Trimming pared 0 bases from V and 4 bases from J, leaving 13 bases between. The CDR3 has 15 residues. Per germline, CDR1 MNHEY and CDR2 SVGAGI. In DNA form, the CDR3 reads TGTGCCAGCAGTTACTCTATTTATGGGCCGTACGAGCAGTACTTC. Translation: CASSYSIYGPYEQYF.